This record concerns one TCR beta chain sequence. Clones were sequenced by immunoSEQ multiplex PCR, and TCRdb holds only the in-frame ones, with some missing. The sample contains millions of clones, less than 95% of which appear only once. The germline V gene encodes CDR1 SGHDT and CDR2 YYEEEE. CDR3 length: 16 amino acids. Trimming at V came to 4 bases and at J to 1 base, leaving 6 bases not matched to a gene. The data are from a study of shared clonotypes between healthy human individuals. Overall study: Donors consisted of two women and three men between 18 and 49. Used for every donor were three CD4 naive, three CD4 memory, two CD8 naive and one CD8 memory plate.

CD45RO-negative CD8 cells positively selected for CCR7 made up the naive population, which excluded terminally differentiated effector memory CD45RA+ cells. Healthy HIV-negative adults without recent acute infections or vaccinations served as donors. The chain recombines TRBV5-6 with TRBJ2-7, with 12 positions matching TRBD2. This clonotype originated in a young man in good health. The specimen was naive CD8+ T cells sorted from blood. The CDR3 region has the DNA TGTGCCAGCAGCGGACCAGGACTAGCGGGATCCTACGAGCAGTACTTC. It encodes CASSGPGLAGSYEQYF.